This T cell receptor (beta chain) was observed in a study of CD8 T cells in Susac syndrome. Study overall: Patients with Susac syndrome had blood drawn and were at that point therapy-naive, on corticosteroids, or on intravenous immunoglobulin alone.

The CDR3 length is 16 residues. The V and J ends lost 6 bases and 2 bases respectively, with 23 bases between them. The germline gives CDR1 DFQATT, CDR2 SNEGSKA (reference sequence). Random hexamers were used to reverse transcribe an amount of about 0.45 to 1 ug RNA. TCRdb re-called the immunoSEQ multiplex PCR reads through MiXCR, storing one row per CDR3 protein. Of 150,000 to 200,000 distinct CDR3 sequences in the sample, roughly 94% were seen once. Negative isolation was used for CD8+ and CD4+ T cells and FACS enrichment for TEMRA cells. Sequencing was done on a sample of CD8+ T cells from PBMCs. The rearrangement links TRBV20-1 to TRBJ2-7, with D tentatively TRBD1 or TRBD2 (7 bases each). The source of this sequence is a human donor with Susac syndrome. The CDR3 sequence: CSARVAGAGGTYEQYF. The DNA for the CDR3 is TGCAGTGCACGGGTGGCGGGAGCAGGGGGGACCTACGAGCAGTACTTC.